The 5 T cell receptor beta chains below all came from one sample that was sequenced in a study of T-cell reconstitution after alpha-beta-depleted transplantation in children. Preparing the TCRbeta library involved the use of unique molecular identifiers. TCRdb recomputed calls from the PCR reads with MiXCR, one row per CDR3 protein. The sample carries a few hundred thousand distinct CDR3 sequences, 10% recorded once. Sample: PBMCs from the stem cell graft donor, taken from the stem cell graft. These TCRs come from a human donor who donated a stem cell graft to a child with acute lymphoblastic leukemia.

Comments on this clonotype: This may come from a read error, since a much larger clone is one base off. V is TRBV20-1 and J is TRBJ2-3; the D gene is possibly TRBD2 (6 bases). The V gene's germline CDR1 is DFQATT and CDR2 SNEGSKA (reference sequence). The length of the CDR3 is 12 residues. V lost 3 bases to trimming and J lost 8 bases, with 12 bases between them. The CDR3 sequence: CSASGSRATQYF. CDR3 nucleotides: TGCAGTGCTAGCGGGAGTAGGGCTACGCAGTATTTT.

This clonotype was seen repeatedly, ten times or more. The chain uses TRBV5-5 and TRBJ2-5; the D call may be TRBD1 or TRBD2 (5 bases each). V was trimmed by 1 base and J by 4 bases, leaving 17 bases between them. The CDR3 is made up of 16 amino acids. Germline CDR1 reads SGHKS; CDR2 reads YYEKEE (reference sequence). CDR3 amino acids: CASSLTWDPRIETQYF. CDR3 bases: TGTGCCAGCAGCTTGACCTGGGACCCACGGATAGAGACCCAGTACTTC.

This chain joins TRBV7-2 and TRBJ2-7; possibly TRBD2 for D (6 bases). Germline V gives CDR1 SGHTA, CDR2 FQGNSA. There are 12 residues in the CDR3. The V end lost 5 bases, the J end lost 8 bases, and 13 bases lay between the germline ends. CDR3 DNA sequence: TGTGCCAGCAGCCGTGGGGGGTACCAGCAGTACTTC. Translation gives CASSRGGYQQYF.

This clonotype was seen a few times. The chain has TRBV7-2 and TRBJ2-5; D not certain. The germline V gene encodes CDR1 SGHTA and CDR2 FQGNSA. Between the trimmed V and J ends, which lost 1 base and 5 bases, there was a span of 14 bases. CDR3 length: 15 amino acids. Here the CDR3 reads CASSLGNTARETQYF. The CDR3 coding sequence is TGTGCCAGCAGCTTAGGGAATACGGCTCGGGAGACCCAGTACTTC.

CDR3 nucleotide sequence: TGTGCCAGCAACTTCCGACAGGGAGTCTACGAGCAGTACTTC. Encoded protein: CASNFRQGVYEQYF. The rearrangement links TRBV6-1 to TRBJ2-7; 7 nucleotides align to TRBD1. The germline CDR1 and CDR2 sequences are MNHNS and SASEGT. The junction had 9 bases not matched to a gene; V was cut back by 7 bases and J by 3 bases. This CDR3 spans 14 amino acids.